Each of the 24 T cell receptor beta chains below was sequenced from the same sample in a study of OX40 agonist ivuxolimab in advanced cancers. Receptors were amplified or captured by the immunoSEQ multiplex PCR assay. TCRdb obtained this table from immuneACCESS and retained in-frame rearrangements with V and J assigned. These tables miss some clones; where compared with another copy, unresolved V genes account for less than half of the shortfall, and the remainder is unexplained. Present in this sample are around 80,000 clones, roughly 90% of which were seen just once. Roughly 0.65% of the sample is in the top ten clones. The material sequenced was CD4+ or CD8+ T cells sorted from blood, taken in a trial of the OX40 agonist ivuxolimab. These receptors all stem from an adult with an advanced solid tumor such as melanoma, head and neck, liver or kidney cancer.

The chain's CDR3 is CATGHPATNEKLFF. The CDR3 DNA sequence: TGTGCCACAGGGCACCCTGCAACTAATGAAAAACTGTTTTTT. V is TRBV6-5 and J is TRBJ1-4; a weak D match, TRBD1 (5 bases). There are 14 residues in the CDR3. Germline V gene data show CDR1 as MNHEY and CDR2 as SVGAGI. V was pared by 10 bases and J by 0 bases, with 12 bases between.

The chain is built from TRBV5-1 and TRBJ1-2; D unclear. V was cut by 2 bases and J by 0 bases, with 8 bases left in between. The CDR3 covers 14 residues. Germline CDR1 reads SGHRS; CDR2 reads YFSETQ. CDR3 coding DNA: TGCGCCAGCAGCTTAGCCGAATCTAACTATGGCTACACCTTC. It yields the protein CASSLAESNYGYTF.

V and J are TRBV5-4 and TRBJ2-5, with D unresolved. Per germline, CDR1 SGHNT and CDR2 YYREEE (reference sequence). This CDR3 has 12 residues. The V and J ends lost 0 bases and 3 bases respectively, with 3 bases between them. The CDR3 nucleotides are TGTGCCAGCAGCTTGGAGGAAGAGACCCAGTACTTC. It is translated as CASSLEEETQYF.

This chain uses TRBV5-1 with TRBJ2-7; no definite D call. CDR1 is SGHRS, CDR2 YFSETQ, per germline. The CDR3 totals 13 residues. The V end was cut by 3 bases, the J end by 0 bases, with 7 bases between. The CDR3 coding sequence is TGCGCCAGCAGCTCCGTCGCCTCCTACGAGCAGTACTTC. Translated, it gives CASSSVASYEQYF.

The V call is TRBV6-5, the J call TRBJ1-2, with 9 bases lining up with TRBD1. Unmatched junction bases numbered 6, after V lost 6 bases and J lost 7 bases. Germline V gene data show CDR1 as MNHEY and CDR2 as SVGAGI. This CDR3 spans 13 amino acids. The CDR3 DNA sequence: TGTGCCAGCAGCGTGGGGGGACAGGGTGGCTACACCTTC. It yields the protein CASSVGGQGGYTF.

The V gene is TRBV9, the J gene TRBJ2-7; 9 bases fit TRBD1. V was pared by 0 bases and J by 7 bases, with 8 bases of the junction left unmatched. Germline assignment: CDR1 SGDLS and CDR2 YYNGEE. This CDR3 is 15 amino acids long. CDR3 amino acids: CASSVGLGQGGEQYF. The CDR3 nucleotides read TGTGCCAGCAGCGTAGGACTGGGACAGGGTGGGGAGCAGTACTTC.

The chain joins TRBV14 to TRBJ2-5; D remains unclear. Germline CDR1 SGHDN, CDR2 FVKESK. This CDR3 comprises 11 residues. V gave up 2 bases and J gave up 5 bases, with 3 bases separating them. The CDR3 loop reads CASSQWETQYF. Here the CDR3 DNA reads TGTGCCAGCAGCCAATGGGAGACCCAGTACTTC.

This sequence joins TRBV4-1 and TRBJ1-2; D uncertain. The V and J ends lost 1 base and 7 bases respectively, with 10 bases between them. CDR3 length equals 13 residues. CDR1 and CDR2 (germline): MGHRA, YSYEKL. The CDR3 DNA is TGCGCCAGCAGCCAAGGGGGATTTGGTGGCTACACCTTC. It is translated as CASSQGGFGGYTF.

The gene calls are TRBV27 and TRBJ1-2; D is perhaps TRBD1 (6 bases). The CDR3 extends over 14 amino acids. The ends were cut back, 2 bases at V and 1 base at J, with 8 bases in the middle. Germline CDR1 reads MNHEY; CDR2 reads SMNVEV (reference sequence). CDR3 nucleotides: TGTGCCAGCAGTTTAGTGGACAGTAACTATGGCTACACCTTC. Residues: CASSLVDSNYGYTF.

The chain combines TRBV5-1 with TRBJ2-5, with a weak D call TRBD1 (6 bases). In germline, CDR1 is SGHRS, CDR2 YFSETQ. V lost 5 bases to trimming and J lost 0 bases, with 17 bases between them. The CDR3 length is 16 residues. CDR3 loop: CASSLGPTGNQETQYF. The CDR3 DNA follows: TGCGCCAGCAGTCTTGGGCCCACAGGGAACCAAGAGACCCAGTACTTC.

V is TRBV7-6 and J is TRBJ2-2, with no clear D. The CDR3 runs 14 residues. Looked up from germline, CDR1 is SGHVS and CDR2 is FNYEAQ. V lost 5 bases and J lost 0, with 7 bases in between. CDR3 sequence (DNA): TGTGCCAGCAGCGAGAGAGCGAACACCGGGGAGCTGTTTTTT. Amino acids: CASSERANTGELFF.

V and J are TRBV5-1 and TRBJ2-5; D might be TRBD2 (7 bases). The CDR3 is 15 amino acids. The V end was cut by 0 bases, the J end by 5 bases, with 14 bases between. Germline CDR1 reads SGHRS; CDR2 reads YFSETQ. The CDR3 DNA sequence: TGCGCCAGCAGCTTGGGTGGGGGGGCGTTGGAGACCCAGTACTTC. Protein product: CASSLGGGALETQYF.

The chain combines TRBV19 with TRBJ1-1; no reliable D call. V was clipped by 2 bases and J by 7 bases, with 5 bases between them. From germline, CDR1 is LNHDA and CDR2 SQIVND (reference sequence). There are 11 residues in the CDR3. As DNA, the CDR3 is TGTGCCAGTAGTATACTCGATGAAGCTTTCTTT. It codes for CASSILDEAFF.

V and J are TRBV7-2 and TRBJ1-1; D call uncertain. CDR3 length: 16 amino acids. Deletions cut 4 bases from V and 0 bases from J, with 15 bases between. Germline CDR1 reads SGHTA; CDR2 reads FQGNSA. CDR3 amino acids: CASSYRSGSVNTEAFF. The CDR3 DNA reads as TGTGCCAGCAGCTACCGGAGCGGGTCAGTGAACACTGAAGCTTTCTTT.

This chain links TRBV5-1 with TRBJ2-5, with D possibly TRBD1 on 7 matching bases. Germline V gene lookup returns CDR1 SGHRS and CDR2 YFSETQ. CDR3 length: 14 residues. V lost 4 bases to trimming and J lost 1 base, with 11 bases between them. CDR3 sequence: CASSAGQTQETQYF. CDR3 DNA sequence: TGCGCCAGCAGCGCGGGACAGACCCAAGAGACCCAGTACTTC.

The gene calls are TRBV27 and TRBJ1-4; D remains ambiguous. This CDR3 is 15 amino acids long. Germline CDR1 is MNHEY and CDR2 is SMNVEV (reference sequence). Deletions cut 5 bases from V and 2 bases from J, with 12 bases between. The CDR3 sequence is CASSPPGWTNEKLFF. CDR3 nucleotides: TGTGCCAGCAGTCCACCGGGTTGGACTAATGAAAAACTGTTTTTT. Combining the CDR3 with reference TRBV27 and TRBJ1-4 gives the whole variable domain EAQVTQNPRYLITVTGKKLTVTCSQNMNHEYMSWYRQDPGLGLRQIYYSMNVEVTDKGDVPEGYKVSRKEKRNFPLILESPSPNQTSLYFCASSPPGWTNEKLFFGSGTQLSVL.

The V and J genes are TRBV6-5 and TRBJ1-5; D possibly corresponds to TRBD1 (6 bases). Trimming left V 4 bases short and J 3 bases short, with 10 bases between. Germline assignment: CDR1 MNHEY and CDR2 SVGAGI. CDR3 length: 14 amino acids. CDR3 bases: TGTGCCAGCAGTTTAGACAGGTTCAATCAGCCCCAGCATTTT. It specifies CASSLDRFNQPQHF.

The rearrangement uses TRBV30 and TRBJ2-5; D gene uncertain. Germline-derived CDR1 and CDR2 are GTSNPN and SVGIG (reference sequence). Trimming took off 1 base at V and 5 bases at J, with 14 bases between the two ends. There are 14 residues in the CDR3. The CDR3 spells CAWSAQPPPETQYF. The CDR3 DNA is TGTGCCTGGAGTGCTCAGCCTCCCCCGGAGACCCAGTACTTC.

Here the CDR3 DNA reads TGTGCCAGCAGCCAAGTTCAGGGACTAGCGGGGAGCCGCACAGATACGCAGTATTTT. This sequence encodes CASSQVQGLAGSRTDTQYF. The rearrangement links TRBV4-2 to TRBJ2-3; 13 nucleotides line up with TRBD2. CDR3 length: 19 amino acids. J gave up 1 base and V 1 base, and 8 bases lay outside the gene matches. CDR1 and CDR2 (germline): LGHNA, YNFKEQ.

The genes are TRBV19 and TRBJ1-5; 8 bases align to TRBD1. Trimming cost V 5 bases and J 9 bases; bases outside gene matches: 9. In germline, CDR1 is LNHDA, CDR2 SQIVND (reference sequence). There are 14 residues in the CDR3. This CDR3 reads CASSPRTGPMPQHF. The CDR3 region has the DNA TGTGCCAGTAGTCCCCGGACAGGGCCTATGCCCCAGCATTTT.

V and J are TRBV5-1 and TRBJ2-7; no firm D call. CDR3 length equals 16 residues. V gave up 0 bases and J gave up 0 bases, with 13 bases separating them. Germline V lookup: CDR1 SGHRS, CDR2 YFSETQ. CDR3 sequence: CASSLGGVLNSYEQYF. The CDR3 DNA is TGCGCCAGCAGCTTGGGTGGCGTCCTTAACTCCTACGAGCAGTACTTC.

The rearrangement links TRBV5-6 to TRBJ2-1; the D gene is possibly TRBD2 (6 bases). The CDR3 runs to 16 residues. Trimming pared 5 bases from V and 2 bases from J, leaving 17 bases between. The V gene's germline CDR1 is SGHDT and CDR2 YYEEEE. The CDR3 DNA reads as TGTGCCAGCAGAAGGGGAAGCTGGGGGGCCTACAATGAGCAGTTCTTC. Its protein is CASRRGSWGAYNEQFF.

This clone was detected a few times. The V call is TRBV19, the J call TRBJ2-5, with D perhaps assigned TRBD1 or TRBD2 (5 bases each). The V end was cut by 1 base, the J end by 5 bases, with 14 bases between. The CDR3 spans 15 residues. Germline values: CDR1 LNHDA, CDR2 SQIVND (reference sequence). CDR3 nucleotides: TGTGCCAGTAGTATAGGAGGGACCCCAGGGGAGACCCAGTACTTC. This gives the protein CASSIGGTPGETQYF.

This sequence joins TRBV4-1 and TRBJ2-7; TRBD1 might be the D (5 bases). V was trimmed by 5 bases and J by 2 bases, leaving 16 bases between them. This CDR3 comprises 15 residues. Germline CDR1 and CDR2: MGHRA and YSYEKL. The CDR3 region is CASSGQGSGTYEQYF. For the CDR3, the DNA is TGCGCCAGCAGCGGTCAGGGATCTGGCACCTACGAGCAGTACTTC.